The present T cell receptor (beta chain) was sequenced within a study of shared clonotypes between healthy human individuals. Germline loops: CDR1 MNHEY, CDR2 SVGAGI. Between the trimmed V and J ends, which lost 0 bases and 1 base, there was a span of 9 bases. The CDR3 spans 16 residues. Concerning this clone itself: The same CDR3 arises from other DNA sequences in this sample as well.

Measured with immunoSEQ multiplex PCR; TCRdb has only the in-frame clones, and not every one. The table includes roughly 2.4 million clones, approximately 94% detected once. This sequence was found in a man younger than 30 in good health. Sequenced material: naive CD4+ T cells sorted from blood. Described subset: CD45RA+ positively selected. The chain employs TRBV6-5 and TRBJ2-2; possibly TRBD2 for D (6 bases). CDR3 protein: CASSYSGRGNTGELFF. In DNA form, the CDR3 reads TGTGCCAGCAGTTACTCCGGGCGGGGGAACACCGGGGAGCTGTTTTTT.